The count of the clone carrying this TCR beta chain is one. What it binds is unknown. The entry originates in a study of vaccination and CD4 T cells after COVID-19. Study at large: Subjects got two shots of BNT162b2 or mRNA-1273 vaccine. The authors gave control cultures a CEFX pool, an HIV-1 Nef pool, or no peptide.

Trimming took off 4 bases at V and 2 bases at J, with 10 bases between the two ends. There are 14 residues in the CDR3. Germline V gene lookup returns CDR1 SNHLY and CDR2 FYNNEI. Sample treatment: approximately 9-day PBMC culture with coronavirus spike peptide pools or control peptides (ViraFEST assay). Medium was half-exchanged with fresh IL-2 medium on days 3 and 7. With the Oncomine TCR Beta short-read assay, DNA from cultured CD4+ T cells was sequenced. TCRdb ran MiXCR on the PCR reads and lists one entry per CDR3 protein. The sample lists about 14,000 distinct CDR3 sequences, around 60% seen once, with 6.2% in the top ten.

The rearrangement links TRBV2 to TRBJ2-3; D remains unclear. This clonotype originated in a human donor who had recovered from COVID-19. The sequenced sample consisted of CD4+ T cells from blood, cultured in vitro. The CDR3 DNA reads as TGTGCCAGCAGTGGGGCTCAGGACACAGATACGCAGTATTTT. Translation: CASSGAQDTDTQYF.